This T cell receptor (beta chain) was profiled in a study of follicular helper T cells after annual influenza vaccination. A remark on this clone: The germline gene is not matched at one end of the junction; a read error may be the cause.

Germline V lookup: CDR1 SGHRS, CDR2 YFSETQ. This CDR3 comprises 14 residues. The time point is: 2014-2015 season, pre-vaccination. This table comes from immunoSEQ multiplex PCR, and its TCRdb copy is limited to in-frame clones, with some not included. The sample consists of about 440 clones, about 82% of them appearing once. The clonotype comes from an adult who received the influenza vaccine. Material: CXCR5+ CD38+ circulating T follicular helper cells from blood, obtained on the day of influenza vaccination. The subset is: circulating Tfh, non-naive CD4+CXCR5+PD-1+ (ICOS+CD38+ or ICOS-CD38-). The chain recombines TRBV5-1 with TRBJ2-3, with D perhaps TRBD2 (5 bases). The DNA of the CDR3 is TGCGCCAACAGCTCCGGGGTCACCACAGATACGCAGTATTTT. Its translation is CANSSGVTTDTQYF. The complete variable domain, with remaining parts taken from reference TRBV5-1 and TRBJ2-3, reads KAGVTQTPRYLIKTRGQQVTLSCSPISGHRSVSWYQQTPGQGLQFLFEYFSETQRNKGNFPGRFSGRQFSNSRSEMNVSTLELGDSALYLCANSSGVTTDTQYFGPGTRLTVL.